These 11 T cell receptor beta chains were all obtained from the same sample, sequenced in a study of Ad26.COV2.S vaccination and SARS-CoV-2 variants. Treatment denoted: roughly 18 received Ad26.COV2.S at low or high dose, single or two shots; a few received placebo; per-sample allocation not given. Specimens were obtained on day 63 following the first vaccine or placebo injection. TCRdb's copy holds only in-frame clones and misses some; the assay was immunoSEQ multiplex PCR. The table lists about 680,000 clones, approximately 88% of them singletons. The sample in question was peripheral blood, obtained in a trial of Ad26.COV2.S vaccine versus placebo. The receptors stem from a person aged 18-65 years who received the Ad26.COV2.S COVID-19 vaccine or a placebo.

The J gene is TRBJ1-3, the V gene TRBV19, with unresolved D. The V end was cut by 6 bases, the J end by 0 bases, with 3 bases between. Per germline, CDR1 LNHDA and CDR2 SQIVND (reference sequence). The CDR3 sequence is 12 residues long. CDR3 region: CASSLSGNTIYF. Here the CDR3 DNA reads TGTGCCAGTAGCCTCTCTGGAAACACCATATATTTT.

V and J are TRBV5-1 and TRBJ2-7; perhaps TRBD2 as D (6 bases). Trimming removed 4 bases from V and 2 bases from J, with 10 bases in between. Germline values: CDR1 SGHRS, CDR2 YFSETQ. This CDR3 is 13 amino acids long. The CDR3 sequence is CASSVTSTYEQYF. The CDR3 DNA follows: TGCGCCAGCAGCGTGACTAGTACCTACGAGCAGTACTTC.

The rearrangement joins TRBV11-2 to TRBJ2-3; TRBD2 matches at 10 bases. CDR3 size: 16 residues. V shed 5 bases, J shed 1 base, and the junction held 6 bases outside the gene matches. Germline V lookup: CDR1 SGHAT, CDR2 FQNNGV. In DNA, the CDR3 is TGTGCCAGCAGCCGTGACCTAGCGGGGGGCACAGATACGCAGTATTTT. Protein sequence: CASSRDLAGGTDTQYF.

The genes are TRBV11-2 and TRBJ2-5; 11 nucleotides line up with TRBD2. The V segment lost 2 bases and the J segment 4 bases; nucleotides outside the gene matches: 6. CDR1 is SGHAT, CDR2 FQNNGV, per germline. CDR3 length: 16 amino acids. In nucleotides, the CDR3 is TGTGCCAGCAGCTTAAGACTAGCGGGATACTTAGAGACCCAGTACTTC. Translation: CASSLRLAGYLETQYF.

The gene calls are TRBV11-2 and TRBJ2-1; TRBD2 matches at 11 bases. Germline V lookup: CDR1 SGHAT, CDR2 FQNNGV. The CDR3 is 16 residues long. J lost 4 bases, V lost 7 bases, and 9 bases had no gene match. CDR3 DNA: TGTGCCAGCATCGACTCCGGGACTAGCGGTTACAATGAGCAGTTCTTC. This encodes CASIDSGTSGYNEQFF.

This clone has more than one count but fewer than ten. V gene TRBV9 combines with J gene TRBJ2-2, with 10 bases aligning to TRBD1. Germline lookup yields CDR1 SGDLS and CDR2 YYNGEE. The V and J ends lost 3 bases and 4 bases, in that order; junction bases with no gene match: 6. The CDR3 covers 16 residues. CDR3 nucleotide sequence: TGTGCCAGCAGCGCACGGGACAGGGGACCCACCGGGGAGCTGTTTTTT. It yields the protein CASSARDRGPTGELFF. The full variable domain, its missing parts supplied by reference TRBV9 and TRBJ2-2, is DSGVTQTPKHLITATGQRVTLRCSPRSGDLSVYWYQQSLDQGLQFLIQYYNGEERAKGNILERFSAQQFPDLHSELNLSSLELGDSALYFCASSARDRGPTGELFFGEGSRLTVL.

This clone has just one count. The chain uses TRBV18 and TRBJ2-1, with 7 bases aligning to TRBD1. The J segment lost 0 bases and the V segment lost 7 bases, leaving 6 bases of the junction unmatched. Germline values: CDR1 KGHSH, CDR2 LQKENI. The CDR3 runs 15 residues. The CDR3 loop is CASFEGGSSYNEQFF. CDR3 nucleotides: TGTGCCAGCTTCGAAGGGGGCAGCTCCTACAATGAGCAGTTCTTC.

The V gene is TRBV4-2, the J gene TRBJ2-3; 9 nucleotides match TRBD1. Germline trimming cut 0 bases from V and 5 bases from J; bases unmatched to any gene: 6. The CDR3 sequence is 16 residues long. The germline gives CDR1 LGHNA, CDR2 YNFKEQ. DNA of the CDR3: TGTGCCAGCAGCCAAGATCGGGACAGGGAGAGAGATACGCAGTATTTT. Encoded protein: CASSQDRDRERDTQYF.

The chain links TRBV6-2 or TRBV6-3 to TRBJ2-6; D gene ambiguous. Trimming shortened V by 4 bases and J by 1 base, and 11 bases separated the two germline ends. CDR1 and CDR2 (germline): MNHEY, SVGEGT. CDR3 length: 16 residues. CDR3 residues: CASSSRRQSGANVLTF. In DNA form, the CDR3 reads TGTGCCAGCAGTTCGAGACGCCAATCTGGGGCCAACGTCCTGACTTTC.

This chain connects TRBV10-3 to TRBJ1-1; D perhaps matches TRBD1 (5 bases). Germline CDR1 and CDR2: ENHRY and SYGVKD. The germline V and J ends were trimmed by 6 bases and 6 bases, with 8 bases remaining between them. This CDR3 comprises 11 residues. CDR3 sequence reads: CAISGTAEAFF. The CDR3 DNA is TGTGCCATCAGCGGGACGGCTGAAGCTTTCTTT.

With regard to this clone: Other DNA sequences in the sample encode the same CDR3. V is TRBV5-1 and J is TRBJ2-7, with D possibly being TRBD2 (6 bases). The CDR3 covers 14 residues. Trimming cost V 2 bases and J 4 bases, with 13 bases left between them. Per germline, CDR1 SGHRS and CDR2 YFSETQ. The CDR3 here is CASSLGGTSYEQYF. The CDR3 nucleotides are TGCGCCAGCAGCTTAGGCGGGACCTCTTACGAGCAGTACTTC.